This TCR beta chain was profiled in a study of cytotoxic CD8 clonotypes in ibrutinib-treated CLL (dated by TCRdb to the early 2020s). In the study overall: The cohort included around 15 treatment-naive and ten to eleven relapsed/refractory patients; around 18 were IGHV unmutated. Cryopreserved peripheral blood mononuclear cells were collected at three points: before therapy, at response, and at either sustained remission or disease progression. An average of around 260,000 productive templates and 80,000 to 100,000 productive rearrangements was obtained per sample. Partial responses were observed in about 24 patients and complete responses in 2; after a median follow-up of 68 months, remission was maintained in some 14 patients and progression was observed in some twelve. Longitudinal samples were available for about 30% of the roughly 90 trial participants. Response samples were obtained after a median of approximately twelve months of treatment, with a range of about 6 to 36 months. Patients were still on ibrutinib when every remission and progressive disease sample was collected. The paper as a whole reports these results and caveats: Clonality increased at ibrutinib response, stayed stable in sustained remission, and fell back toward baseline at progression. Lymph node repertoires were not examined, and the timing of sampling was not matched between patients in sustained remission and those whose disease progressed. Public clonotypes were found to be uncommon and were observed to contract or remain stable during treatment; the increase in clonality was shown to reflect expansion of private clonotypes at ibrutinib response. Baseline clonality exceeded that of age-matched healthy donors and correlated strongly with circulating CD8+ T-cell counts.

On a MiSeq, deep resolution sequencing aimed for a depth between 1 in 1 million and 1 in 200,000 T cells, with each clonotype covered 10x on average. The immunoSEQ hsTCRB Kit was used to generate the TCR beta libraries. As for the authors' bioinformatics: Data were analyzed with ImmunoSEQ Data Assistant and ImmunoSEQ Analyzer, with V, D and J genes assigned per IMGT definitions. Clonality was computed as one minus normalized Shannon entropy of productive rearrangement frequencies, ranging from 0 to 1. Public clonotype analysis was restricted to overrepresented clonotypes comprising at least 0.05% of each patient's repertoire. Repertoires from more than ten age-matched healthy donors in immuneACCESS were used as clonality controls. TCRdb stores this immuneACCESS table with in-frame sequences only. Part of the clones is absent; in the studies checked, under half of the shortfall reflects unresolved V genes, and no reason is known for the rest. V, J and clone size are those of that table, while D and trimming were read from the DNA. The sample table contains around 250,000 clones; only one count was recorded for 70% of them. Of the sample, less than 20% falls within the top ten clones.

In light of the paper, this sample's time point label describes: less than 30 months on ibrutinib. For TCR beta library preparation, approximately 2 micrograms of genomic DNA was extracted from cryopreserved PBMCs. Longitudinal blood samples from CLL patients on ibrutinib monotherapy were analyzed using high-throughput TCR beta sequencing. The patients took part in an open-label, single-center phase 2 trial of ibrutinib monotherapy. As to this clone: This clone's antigen is unknown. No base qualities exist here, and no much larger clone lies one base off it.

V is cut by 0 bases and J by 5 bases, and the space between the germline ends is 10 bases. CDR1 and CDR2 (LGHNA, YSLEER) derive from the germline V gene. The CDR3 holds 14 amino acids from the cysteine to the phenylalanine. CDR3 DNA only is kept here, 42 bases in frame from base 1. This receptor was obtained from a human donor with chronic lymphocytic leukemia. This sample comprised PBMCs, obtained after 24 months of ibrutinib treatment. The sequence is built from TRBV4-3 and TRBJ1-2, and TRBD1 may be the D gene, going by 5 matching bases. The CDR3 region has the sequence CASSQEKRGYGYTF. In nucleotide form, the sequence is TGCGCCAGCAGCCAAGAAAAGAGGGGATATGGCTACACCTTC.